Below, 17 T cell receptor beta chains from the same sample are listed, as sequenced in a study of blood T cells in healthy people across ages. Alongside a J-beta primer mix, a sample-barcoded 5' primer served in a second PCR lasting roughly 7 to 12 cycles. Each CDR3 protein gets one entry after TCRdb re-called the 5' RACE reads with MiXCR. The data contain about 1.8 million distinct CDR3 sequences, roughly 49% of them singletons. Sequencing was performed on blood. These receptors were obtained from a woman aged 40-49 years in good health.

The genes are TRBV6-6 and TRBJ1-2; D is unclear. This CDR3 contains 14 residues. The V gene's germline CDR1 is MNHNY and CDR2 SVGAGI (reference sequence). The V gene lost 0 bases and the J gene lost 4 bases, with 9 bases spanning the gap. CDR3: CASSYSTPSYGYTF. In DNA, the CDR3 is TGTGCCAGCAGTTACTCAACCCCTAGCTATGGCTACACCTTC.

The CDR3 reads CASSNGGSTDTQYF. The CDR3, as DNA: TGTGCCAGCAGCAACGGGGGGAGCACAGATACGCAGTATTTT. This chain joins TRBV9 and TRBJ2-3; 7 bases are a match to TRBD2. The CDR3 spans 14 residues. V shed 4 bases, J shed 0 bases, and the junction held 2 bases outside the gene matches. CDR1 is SGDLS, CDR2 YYNGEE, per germline.

This chain links TRBV20-1 with TRBJ2-3; D not resolved. Trimming left V 0 bases short and J 0 bases short, with 16 bases between. Germline V gene data show CDR1 as DFQATT and CDR2 as SNEGSKA (reference sequence). The CDR3 covers 17 residues. In nucleotides, the CDR3 is TGCAGTGCTAGAGACTACTTGCGGCGATCTAGCACAGATACGCAGTATTTT. It specifies CSARDYLRRSSTDTQYF.

The V and J genes are TRBV4-2 and TRBJ2-6; D not certain. The CDR3 consists of 17 residues. The V gene lost 5 bases and the J gene lost 2 bases, with 16 bases spanning the gap. CDR1 and CDR2 (germline): LGHNA, YNFKEQ. The CDR3 here is CASSKVSPDAGANVLTF. The CDR3 bases are TGTGCCAGCAGCAAGGTTAGCCCCGATGCTGGGGCCAACGTCCTGACTTTC.

This clonotype has only a few counts. The V and J genes are TRBV13 and TRBJ2-7; 8 bases map to TRBD2. Germline CDR1 is PRHDT and CDR2 is FYEKMQ (reference sequence). Losses at the gene ends were 4 bases for V and 6 bases for J; bases not matched to a gene: 11. The CDR3 contains 15 residues. The CDR3 region has the DNA TGTGCCAGCAGCTCAGGGTCGGGGGGGCCGTTCGAGCAGTACTTC. Residues: CASSSGSGGPFEQYF.

The rearrangement links TRBV28 to TRBJ2-5, with 7 bases fitting TRBD1. The assigned J gene may be wrong: the sequence end matches TRBJ2-7 better. The V gene's germline CDR1 is MDHEN and CDR2 SYDVKM. The CDR3 runs 16 residues. The CDR3 sequence is CASSGNRGRRMDEQYF. Here the CDR3 DNA reads TGTGCCAGCAGTGGTAACAGGGGTAGGCGAATGGACGAGCAGTACTTC.

DNA for the CDR3: TGCGCCAGCAGCTTAAATACAGGTGTAAATGAAAAACTGTTTTTT. Protein sequence: CASSLNTGVNEKLFF. The chain joins TRBV5-1 to TRBJ1-4; D is perhaps TRBD1 (5 bases). This CDR3 is built from 15 residues. Germline V gene sequence: CDR1 SGHRS, CDR2 YFSETQ. Trimming stripped 2 bases from V and 5 bases from J, with 13 bases between.

In this sample, this clonotype turned up a few times. This chain joins TRBV7-8 and TRBJ2-3; D is perhaps TRBD1 or TRBD2 (5 bases each). The germline CDR1 and CDR2 sequences are SGHVS and FQNEAQ. The CDR3 contains 16 residues. V was trimmed by 4 bases and J by 8 bases, leaving 22 bases between them. The CDR3 coding sequence is TGTGCCAGCAGCTCCCGGGACCCTCGAGATACGGGTACGCAGTATTTT. As protein: CASSSRDPRDTGTQYF.

The chain couples TRBV7-2 to TRBJ2-1, with 9 bases identical to TRBD2. V gave up 5 bases and J gave up 8 bases; unmatched junction bases: 10. Germline V CDR1 and CDR2: SGHTA, FQGNSA. There are 15 residues in the CDR3. CDR3 DNA sequence: TGTGCCAGCAGCATAAGGACTAGCGCCAAGGATGAGCAGTTCTTC. Encoded protein: CASSIRTSAKDEQFF.

The genes are TRBV3-1 and TRBJ1-2; D possibly corresponds to TRBD1 (5 bases). Germline CDR1 reads LGHDT; CDR2 reads YNNKEL (reference sequence). This CDR3 is built from 16 residues. Between the trimmed V and J ends, which lost 1 base and 1 base, there was a span of 13 bases. DNA for the CDR3: TGTGCCAGCAGCCAAGCAGGGACCGGACGTAACTATGGCTACACCTTC. It encodes CASSQAGTGRNYGYTF.

The chain combines TRBV20-1 with TRBJ1-1; TRBD1 is a possible D gene (6 bases). Trimming pared 5 bases from V and 8 bases from J, leaving 18 bases between. This CDR3 has 13 residues. Per germline, CDR1 DFQATT and CDR2 SNEGSKA (reference sequence). The CDR3: CSAWIRDIREAFF. The CDR3 DNA sequence: TGCAGTGCTTGGATCCGGGACATACGCGAAGCTTTCTTT.

This chain uses TRBV4-3 with TRBJ1-2, with TRBD1 identical over 12 bases. The CDR3 length is 18 residues. In germline, CDR1 is LGHNA, CDR2 YSLEER. The V segment lost 0 bases and the J segment 5 bases; nucleotides outside the gene matches: 10. CDR3 protein: CASSQDWGQGAIWYGYTF. As DNA, the CDR3 is TGCGCCAGCAGCCAAGATTGGGGACAGGGGGCAATTTGGTATGGCTACACCTTC.

The table lists this clonotype with a few counts. The rearrangement uses TRBV14 and TRBJ2-1, with D perhaps matching TRBD1 or TRBD2 (5 bases each). The CDR3 loop spans 15 amino acids. V dropped 0 bases and J dropped 2 bases, with 8 bases sitting between them. Germline V lookup: CDR1 SGHDN, CDR2 FVKESK. The CDR3 protein is CASSQDLGAYNEQFF. CDR3 nucleotides: TGTGCCAGCAGCCAAGATTTGGGGGCCTACAATGAGCAGTTCTTC.

The J gene is TRBJ2-7, the V gene TRBV7-9, with 9 nucleotides matching TRBD1. Germline V gene data show CDR1 as SEHNR and CDR2 as FQNEAQ (reference sequence). V lost 4 bases and J lost 5; bases outside the gene matches: 6. CDR3 length: 14 amino acids. This CDR3 reads CASSSGTGLDEQYF. The CDR3 nucleotides read TGTGCCAGCAGCTCCGGGACAGGGTTGGACGAGCAGTACTTC.

This clonotype was picked up a small number of times. For the CDR3, the DNA is TGTGCCAGCAGTCACCACAGGGACTCTGGGGCCAACGTCCTGACTTTC. Translating gives CASSHHRDSGANVLTF. The gene calls are TRBV27 and TRBJ2-6; possible D gene TRBD1, 6 bases. V lost 5 bases and J 0 bases, leaving 11 bases between the germline ends. The CDR3 spans 16 residues. Per germline, CDR1 MNHEY and CDR2 SMNVEV (reference sequence). The entire variable domain, with the rest obtained from reference TRBV27 and TRBJ2-6, is as follows: EAQVTQNPRYLITVTGKKLTVTCSQNMNHEYMSWYRQDPGLGLRQIYYSMNVEVTDKGDVPEGYKVSRKEKRNFPLILESPSPNQTSLYFCASSHHRDSGANVLTFGAGSRLTVL.

The chain recombines TRBV5-1 with TRBJ2-3, with 8 positions matching TRBD1. The trim removed 2 bases at V and 0 bases at J, leaving 11 bases unmatched. Germline V gives CDR1 SGHRS, CDR2 YFSETQ. The CDR3 length is 18 residues. The CDR3: CASSFRTGNFFSTDTQYF. Here the CDR3 DNA reads TGCGCCAGCAGCTTCAGGACAGGGAATTTCTTTAGCACAGATACGCAGTATTTT.

The chain carries TRBV20-1 and TRBJ1-2, with D maybe TRBD1 (6 bases). CDR3 length: 15 residues. With 0 bases removed from V and 1 base from J, the gap between germline ends came to 12 bases. The V gene's germline CDR1 is DFQATT and CDR2 SNEGSKA (reference sequence). This CDR3 reads CSARDGAGVNYGYTF. The CDR3 DNA follows: TGCAGTGCTAGAGATGGGGCAGGGGTTAACTATGGCTACACCTTC.